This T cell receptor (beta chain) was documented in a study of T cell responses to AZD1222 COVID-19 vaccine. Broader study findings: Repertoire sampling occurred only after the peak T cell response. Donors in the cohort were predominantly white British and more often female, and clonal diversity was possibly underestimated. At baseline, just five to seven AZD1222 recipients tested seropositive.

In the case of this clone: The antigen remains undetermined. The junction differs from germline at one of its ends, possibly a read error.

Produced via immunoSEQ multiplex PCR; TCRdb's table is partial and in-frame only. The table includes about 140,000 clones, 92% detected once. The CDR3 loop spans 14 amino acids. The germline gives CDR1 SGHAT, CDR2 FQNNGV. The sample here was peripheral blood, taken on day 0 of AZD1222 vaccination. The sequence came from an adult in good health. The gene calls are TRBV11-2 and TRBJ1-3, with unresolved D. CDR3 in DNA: TGTGCCAGCAGTTTAGGTCCCAATGGAAACACCATATATTTT. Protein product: CASSLGPNGNTIYF.